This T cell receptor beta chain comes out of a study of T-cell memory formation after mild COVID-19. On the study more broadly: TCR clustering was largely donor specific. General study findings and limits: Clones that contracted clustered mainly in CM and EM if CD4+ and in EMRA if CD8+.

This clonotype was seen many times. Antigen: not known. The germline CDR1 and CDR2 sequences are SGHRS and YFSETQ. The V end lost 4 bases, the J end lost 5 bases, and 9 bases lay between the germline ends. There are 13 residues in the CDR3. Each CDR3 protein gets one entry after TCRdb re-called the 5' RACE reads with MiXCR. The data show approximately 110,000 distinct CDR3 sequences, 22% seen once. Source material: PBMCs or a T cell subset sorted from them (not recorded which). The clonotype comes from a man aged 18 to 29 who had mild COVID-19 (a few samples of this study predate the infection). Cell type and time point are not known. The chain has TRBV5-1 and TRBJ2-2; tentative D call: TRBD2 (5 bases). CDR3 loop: CASSPRGTGELFF. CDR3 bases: TGCGCCAGCAGCCCTCGGGGAACCGGGGAGCTGTTTTTT.